These T cell receptor beta chains were read from a single sample in a study of cytomegalovirus exposure and HLA in healthy donors. This table comes from immunoSEQ multiplex PCR, and its TCRdb copy is limited to in-frame clones, with some not included. The sample has 85,000 to 120,000 clones, 63% seen once. Sequencing was performed on PBMCs. These TCRs come from a human donor in good health. Each CDR3 is given with its conserved first and last residue. For some rows the clone size is stated as once, few or many, or as a class when expanded; others skip it.

clone size: few
J gene: TRBJ2-3
V gene: TRBV5-4
CDR3 protein: CASSLRGPGADTQYF

clone size: once
J gene: TRBJ1-1
V gene: TRBV7-8
CDR3 protein: CASSLFGTNTEAFF

clone size: .
J gene: TRBJ2-2
V gene: TRBV14
CDR3 protein: CASSLSGTSGRWGVTGELFF

clone size: .
J gene: TRBJ2-3
V gene: TRBV18
CDR3 protein: CASSRASGSTDTQYF

clone size: .
J gene: TRBJ2-2
V gene: TRBV19
CDR3 protein: CASSIPRDIITGELFF

clone size: .
J gene: TRBJ2-2
V gene: TRBV7-9
CDR3 protein: CASSLALRTGDTGELFF

clone size: .
J gene: TRBJ1-2
V gene: TRBV6-5
CDR3 protein: CASRWTGGYGYTF

clone size: .
J gene: TRBJ1-1
V gene: TRBV4-2
CDR3 protein: CASSHGVGGTEAFF

clone size: .
J gene: TRBJ2-1
V gene: TRBV28
CDR3 protein: CASSLWGHEQFF

clone size: .
J gene: .
V gene: TRBV4-2
CDR3 protein: CASSQHTGTSGVYEQYF

clone size: few
J gene: TRBJ2-2
V gene: TRBV11-3
CDR3 protein: CASRSSGTGELFF

clone size: few
J gene: TRBJ1-1
V gene: TRBV7-9
CDR3 protein: CASSPGQGAGGTEAFF

clone size: few
J gene: TRBJ2-1
V gene: TRBV25-1
CDR3 protein: CASRRTSGNEQFF

clone size: .
J gene: TRBJ2-3
V gene: TRBV2
CDR3 protein: CASSHLKKLAGGSDTQYF

clone size: few
J gene: TRBJ2-1
V gene: TRBV4-1
CDR3 protein: CASSPGRDRGRVAGYQKFF

clone size: .
J gene: .
V gene: TRBV11-2
CDR3 protein: CASSLVSGKTYEQYF

clone size: .
J gene: TRBJ1-1
V gene: TRBV19
CDR3 protein: CAVIRDRYTEAFF

clone size: .
J gene: TRBJ1-1
V gene: TRBV5-4
CDR3 protein: CASSLGGTGGGLAFF

clone size: .
J gene: TRBJ2-5
V gene: TRBV2
CDR3 protein: CASSGDSQETQYF

clone size: .
J gene: TRBJ2-7
V gene: TRBV4-1
CDR3 protein: CASSSISNEQYF

clone size: once
J gene: TRBJ2-7
V gene: TRBV19
CDR3 protein: CASSTTSGSYEQYF

clone size: .
J gene: TRBJ2-7
V gene: TRBV11-2
CDR3 protein: CASSLFTSGSHEQYF

clone size: .
J gene: TRBJ2-1
V gene: TRBV4-2
CDR3 protein: CASSQEYYEQFF

clone size: .
J gene: TRBJ2-4
V gene: TRBV10-2
CDR3 protein: CASTENRGGWTSEPLAKNIQYF

clone size: few
J gene: TRBJ2-1
V gene: TRBV5-6
CDR3 protein: CASSLSPSGSYEQFF

clone size: .
J gene: TRBJ1-2
V gene: TRBV6-5
CDR3 protein: CASRPTGHGYTF